The 27 T cell receptor beta chains reported below all come from one sample, sequenced in a study of blood T cell repertoires in COVID-19. Profiled with immunoSEQ multiplex PCR; TCRdb holds only in-frame clones, not every one. The sample includes 100,000 or so clones, around 73% seen only once; the top ten take 7.5% to 10%. Sequencing input: peripheral blood. The receptor source for this set is a man aged 55 to 70 with active or convalescent COVID-19.

This clone was observed once. This chain links TRBV6-6 with TRBJ2-3; 9 nucleotides line up with TRBD2. The CDR3 has 16 residues. Trimming took 5 bases from V and 3 from J; bases not matched to a gene: 9. Per germline, CDR1 MNHNY and CDR2 SVGAGI (reference sequence). The CDR3 nucleotides are TGTGCCAGCAGTCCCTTTCTGAGCGGGGGGACAGATACGCAGTATTTT. It specifies CASSPFLSGGTDTQYF.

The rearrangement links TRBV7-4 to TRBJ2-5; TRBD2 agrees at 9 bases. Trimming took 7 bases from V and 3 from J; bases not matched to a gene: 3. This CDR3 has 13 amino acids. CDR1 and CDR2 from the germline V gene are SGHVT and SQSDAQ. The DNA of the CDR3 is TGTGCCAGCAAACAGCGGGGGGAAGAGACCCAGTACTTC. The encoded protein is CASKQRGEETQYF.

This rearrangement joins TRBV11-2 to TRBJ2-1; perhaps TRBD2 as D (6 bases). The CDR3 loop spans 16 amino acids. V was trimmed by 1 base and J by 8 bases, leaving 18 bases between them. CDR1 SGHAT and CDR2 FQNNGV come from the germline V gene. The CDR3 DNA follows: TGTGCCAGCAGCTTAGCTTGGGCGGGAAGGATGCATGAGCAGTTCTTC. Amino acid sequence: CASSLAWAGRMHEQFF. Full variable domain (rest looked up from reference TRBV11-2 and TRBJ2-1): EAGVAQSPRYKIIEKRQSVAFWCNPISGHATLYWYQQILGQGPKLLIQFQNNGVVDDSQLPKDRFSAERLKGVDSTLKIQPAKLEDSAVYLCASSLAWAGRMHEQFFGPGTRLTVL.

DNA of the CDR3: TGTGCCAGCAGCGCGCCCAGCAGGCCCCGCACAGATACGCAGTATTTT. Its translation is CASSAPSRPRTDTQYF. The J gene is TRBJ2-3, the V gene TRBV27; D not resolved. V lost 6 bases, J lost 1 base, and 17 bases lay in between. Germline lookup yields CDR1 MNHEY and CDR2 SMNVEV (reference sequence). The CDR3 has 16 residues.

This clone was found once. The J gene is TRBJ1-1, the V gene TRBV6-5; D remains ambiguous. The germline gives CDR1 MNHEY, CDR2 SVGAGI. The V end lost 8 bases, the J end lost 0 bases, and 10 bases lay between the germline ends. The CDR3 sequence is 13 residues long. CDR3 in DNA: TGTGCCAGCGAGGTCACTTTGAACACTGAAGCTTTCTTT. Translation: CASEVTLNTEAFF.

The rearrangement links TRBV28 to TRBJ1-2; no clear D gene. The CDR3 loop spans 12 amino acids. Germline V gene lookup returns CDR1 MDHEN and CDR2 SYDVKM. Trimming took off 3 bases at V and 6 bases at J, with 8 bases between the two ends. In nucleotides, the CDR3 is TGTGCCAGCAGTTTTGGTAGCAATGGCTACACCTTC. Translated, it gives CASSFGSNGYTF.

The chain uses TRBV11-2 and TRBJ1-1, with TRBD1 identical over 7 bases. The CDR3 runs to 17 residues. Germline CDR1 and CDR2: SGHAT and FQNNGV. The V gene end was trimmed by 1 base and the J gene end by 0 bases; junction bases not matched to a gene: 8. For the CDR3, the DNA is TGTGCCAGCAGCTTAGCGAGACAGGGTGACATGAACACTGAAGCTTTCTTT. It yields the protein CASSLARQGDMNTEAFF.

The V and J genes are TRBV7-9 and TRBJ2-5; TRBD2 matches at 10 bases. CDR1 and CDR2 (germline): SEHNR, FQNEAQ (reference sequence). The CDR3 loop spans 16 amino acids. After removal of 6 bases from V and 4 bases from J, the junction contained 11 bases not matched to a gene. The CDR3 bases are TGTGCCAGCAGTTCAAAACTAGCGGGAAAGGGAGAGACCCAGTACTTC. Protein sequence: CASSSKLAGKGETQYF.

The chain combines TRBV28 with TRBJ1-1; TRBD1 aligns across 7 bases. The CDR3 sequence is 13 residues long. V lost 6 bases and J lost 4; bases outside the gene matches: 5. Germline CDR1 and CDR2: MDHEN and SYDVKM. The CDR3 DNA is TGTGCCAGCAGCCGCAGACAGGGCACTGAAGCTTTCTTT. Translated: CASSRRQGTEAFF.

The chain couples TRBV4-1 to TRBJ1-2; tentatively, D is TRBD1 (6 bases). CDR3 length: 15 amino acids. Germline-derived CDR1 and CDR2 are MGHRA and YSYEKL. Trimming removed 4 bases from V and 5 bases from J, with 17 bases in between. The CDR3 reads CASSPPPDSLYGYTF. In DNA form, the CDR3 reads TGCGCCAGCAGCCCTCCCCCGGACAGTCTTTATGGCTACACCTTC.

The chain is built from TRBV24-1 and TRBJ2-1, with 12 bases identical to TRBD2. This CDR3 has 16 amino acids. Trimming took 5 bases from V and 7 from J; bases not matched to a gene: 8. Germline values: CDR1 KGHDR, CDR2 SFDVKD. The CDR3 loop is CATSVLAGGPENEQFF. CDR3 nucleotide sequence: TGTGCCACCAGTGTCCTAGCGGGAGGGCCTGAGAATGAGCAGTTCTTC.

This chain's CDR3 is CASSLESGAYNEQFF. The DNA of the CDR3 is TGTGCCAGCAGCTTGGAGTCAGGCGCATACAATGAGCAGTTCTTC. The V gene is TRBV5-4, the J gene TRBJ2-1, with D uncertain. The CDR3 spans 15 residues. Germline V lookup: CDR1 SGHNT, CDR2 YYREEE (reference sequence). With 0 bases removed from V and 4 bases from J, the gap between germline ends came to 11 bases.

Here the CDR3 DNA reads TGCAGCGTGAAGGGGGTTGAGGATACGCAGTATTTT. Residues: CSVKGVEDTQYF. The chain is built from TRBV29-1 and TRBJ2-3; tentatively, D is TRBD1 (6 bases). With 6 bases removed from V and 6 bases from J, the gap between germline ends came to 13 bases. Germline CDR1 and CDR2: SQVTM and ANQGSEA. This CDR3 is built from 12 residues.

As to this clone: Other DNA sequences in the same sample also yield this CDR3. This chain connects TRBV28 to TRBJ1-5; 9 bases agree with TRBD1. Losses at the gene ends were 3 bases for V and 4 bases for J; bases not matched to a gene: 1. The CDR3 is 14 residues long. CDR1 and CDR2 (germline): MDHEN, SYDVKM. Here the CDR3 reads CASSLGQGNQPQHF. The CDR3 DNA sequence: TGTGCCAGCAGTTTGGGACAGGGTAATCAGCCCCAGCATTTT.

V and J are TRBV20-1 and TRBJ2-1; TRBD2 might be the D (5 bases). V shed 6 bases and J shed 0 bases, with 12 bases lying between them. This CDR3 has 14 amino acids. The V gene's germline CDR1 is DFQATT and CDR2 SNEGSKA (reference sequence). The CDR3 nucleotides read TGCAGTGCCAGTTCCGGGGTCTCCTACAATGAGCAGTTCTTC. It encodes CSASSGVSYNEQFF.

CDR3 sequence: CASREAGAADTQYF. DNA of the CDR3: TGTGCCAGCAGGGAGGCAGGGGCGGCAGATACGCAGTATTTT. The chain uses TRBV6-5 and TRBJ2-3, with a tentative D call TRBD1 (6 bases). V lost 6 bases to trimming and J lost 4 bases, with 14 bases between them. The V gene's germline CDR1 is MNHEY and CDR2 SVGAGI. The CDR3 has 14 residues.

J is TRBJ2-7 and V is TRBV28, with TRBD1 identical over 7 bases. The ends lost 7 bases at V and 5 bases at J; junction bases unmatched: 2. Germline values: CDR1 MDHEN, CDR2 SYDVKM. This CDR3 has 11 residues. The CDR3 DNA reads TGTGCCAGCACAACAGGGGACGAGCAGTACTTC. It encodes CASTTGDEQYF.

The CDR3: CASSPLSAGAQFF. CDR3 nucleotides: TGTGCCAGCAGTCCACTATCAGCGGGAGCGCAGTTCTTC. The chain is built from TRBV6-2 or TRBV6-3 and TRBJ2-1, with 8 nucleotides matching TRBD2. Germline V CDR1 and CDR2: MNHEY, SVGEGT. Unmatched junction bases numbered 9, after V lost 5 bases and J lost 12 bases. The CDR3 covers 13 residues.

This chain connects TRBV30 to TRBJ2-4, with D perhaps matching TRBD2 (5 bases). The CDR3 loop spans 12 amino acids. Germline CDR1 reads GTSNPN; CDR2 reads SVGIG (reference sequence). Trimming took off 3 bases at V and 7 bases at J, with 10 bases between the two ends. The CDR3 DNA reads TGTGCCTGGAGGCCCGAGGGCAACATTCAGTACTTC. Its translation is CAWRPEGNIQYF.

The DNA of the CDR3 is TGTGCCACCGGGAGGGACATCAGCATGAACACTGAAGCTTTCTTT. Amino acid sequence: CATGRDISMNTEAFF. This chain connects TRBV6-5 to TRBJ1-1; D is possibly TRBD1 (6 bases). The V end lost 10 bases, the J end lost 0 bases, and 18 bases lay between the germline ends. Looked up from germline, CDR1 is MNHEY and CDR2 is SVGAGI. This CDR3 contains 15 residues.

This clone was seen a single time. As DNA, the CDR3 is TGCGCCAGCAGCAAAAATCCAGGGGCGGATGGGCCCCAGCATTTT. This codes for CASSKNPGADGPQHF. The chain recombines TRBV5-1 with TRBJ1-5, with D possibly matching TRBD1 (6 bases). The germline gives CDR1 SGHRS, CDR2 YFSETQ. Trimming stripped 4 bases from V and 9 bases from J, with 20 bases between. The CDR3 consists of 15 residues.

The CDR3 sequence: CASFRPGYNEQFF. CDR3 sequence (DNA): TGTGCCAGCTTCCGCCCGGGATATAATGAGCAGTTCTTC. The V and J genes are TRBV12-3 or TRBV12-4 and TRBJ2-1, with D tentatively TRBD2 (5 bases). V shed 8 bases and J shed 7 bases, with 15 bases lying between them. The CDR3 runs to 13 residues.

The gene calls are TRBV28 and TRBJ2-2; the D gene is possibly TRBD1 (6 bases). Per the germline V gene, CDR1 is MDHEN and CDR2 is SYDVKM. Trimming pared 3 bases from V and 0 bases from J, leaving 11 bases between. The CDR3 totals 16 residues. The CDR3 protein is CASSFSGQTNTGELFF. The CDR3, as DNA: TGTGCCAGCAGTTTCTCCGGACAGACGAACACCGGGGAGCTGTTTTTT.

The chain combines TRBV29-1 with TRBJ2-7, with 7 bases matching TRBD2. CDR3 length equals 13 residues. V was pared by 3 bases and J by 2 bases, with 4 bases of the junction left unmatched. Germline assignment: CDR1 SQVTM and CDR2 ANQGSEA. The CDR3 region is CSVELAVPYEQYF. In DNA form, the CDR3 reads TGCAGCGTTGAGCTAGCGGTGCCCTACGAGCAGTACTTC.

The chain's CDR3 is CASSLARGLAGGVYKNEQFF. The CDR3 nucleotides are TGCGCCAGCAGCTTGGCCCGGGGACTAGCGGGAGGGGTTTACAAGAATGAGCAGTTCTTC. The rearrangement joins TRBV5-1 to TRBJ2-1, with 16 bases identical to TRBD2. The V and J ends lost 0 bases and 7 bases, in that order; junction bases with no gene match: 13. Germline-derived CDR1 and CDR2 are SGHRS and YFSETQ. This CDR3 is 20 amino acids long.

The chain recombines TRBV27 with TRBJ2-7, with 16 nucleotides matching TRBD2. Germline loops: CDR1 MNHEY, CDR2 SMNVEV (reference sequence). This CDR3 region has 20 residues. V shed 6 bases, J shed 3 bases, and the junction held 17 bases outside the gene matches. The chain's CDR3 is CASRGSRPGTSGRDIYEQYF. The CDR3 DNA follows: TGTGCCAGCAGGGGATCAAGACCCGGGACTAGCGGGAGGGATATCTACGAGCAGTACTTC.

This clone has a handful of counts. The CDR3: CASSSGPTGYVVTGRSYEQYF. CDR3 in DNA: TGCGCCAGCAGCTCAGGACCCACAGGGTATGTCGTGACAGGGAGATCCTACGAGCAGTACTTC. The chain links TRBV4-1 to TRBJ2-7; TRBD1 matches 7 bases. Germline CDR1 and CDR2: MGHRA and YSYEKL. J was trimmed by 1 base and V by 5 bases; bases with no gene match: 26. The CDR3 is 21 residues long.